This TCR beta chain was documented in a study of metastatic and nonmetastatic thyroid tumors. The study, taken as a whole, reports: Benign nodules were reported to have significantly lower TCR beta diversity than malignant thyroid tumors, in blood and tumor.

No treatment of any kind had been given to any patient before thyroid surgery. J was trimmed by 8 bases and V by 6 bases; bases with no gene match: 9. The CDR3 spans 16 residues. In the source study's methods: A classifier for distant metastasis in papillary thyroid cancer was constructed using CDR3 differences observed across clinicopathological groups. MiXCR was used by TCRdb to re-call the PCR reads. The V and J calls were not made by the authors but by TCRdb's processing. This sample has tens of thousands of clones, with 20% to 25% found just once. This clone has just a few counts. Its cognate antigen is unknown.

The sample consisted of adjacent normal tissue. The source of this sequence is a female donor with papillary thyroid cancer or a benign thyroid nodule (not recorded which). Some clones in this sample may be carry-over from other donors' samples. The chain recombines TRBV12-3 or TRBV12-4 with TRBJ2-1; 14 positions agree with TRBD2. The CDR3 loop reads CASSPGTSGSGDEQFF. The CDR3 region has the DNA TGTGCCAGCAGCCCGGGGACTAGCGGGAGCGGGGATGAGCAGTTCTTC.